This TCR beta chain was sequenced during a study of HIV-infected patients and healthy controls. Study-level points and caveats: Compared with untreated HIV+ repertoires, healthy controls showed roughly threefold more distinct CDR3s and higher Shannon diversity. During therapy, HIV-associated CDR3s fell significantly in frequency, while CMV-associated CDR3s did not change significantly. Compared with controls, mean Gini indices were significantly raised in HIV-infected repertoires, possibly indicating oligoclonality.

This clonotype was recorded at least ten times. As yet, its antigen is unknown. Reverse transcription used approximately 500 ng RNA and constant-region primers for alpha and beta. Each of the alpha and beta chains got its own library through chain-specific third strand synthesis with indices. One primer pair amplified all rearrangements per chain; each cDNA got molecular barcodes. A single record per CDR3 protein comes from TCRdb applying MiXCR to the 5' RACE reads. The top ten hold 3.1% of the sample, which has roughly 20,000 distinct CDR3 sequences, around a tenth seen once. Germline CDR1 reads SQVTM; CDR2 reads ANQGSEA. The J segment lost 1 base and the V segment lost 0 bases, leaving 8 bases of the junction unmatched. The length of the CDR3 is 16 residues. No cell fractionation was done, so the repertoire covers all unsorted peripheral blood T cells.

The sample taken for sequencing was blood. The sequence came from an adult in good health. The J gene is TRBJ1-2, the V gene TRBV29-1; 7 bases agree with TRBD1. CDR3 nucleotide sequence: TGCAGCGTTGAAGATGGTTCAGGGGGAAATAACTATGGCTACACCTTC. Encoded protein: CSVEDGSGGNNYGYTF. The variable domain in full, with the rest retrieved from reference TRBV29-1 and TRBJ1-2, is SAVISQKPSRDICQRGTSLTIQCQVDSQVTMMFWYRQQPGQSLTLIATANQGSEATYESGFVIDKFPISRPNLTFSTLTVSNMSPEDSSIYLCSVEDGSGGNNYGYTFGSGTRLTVV.